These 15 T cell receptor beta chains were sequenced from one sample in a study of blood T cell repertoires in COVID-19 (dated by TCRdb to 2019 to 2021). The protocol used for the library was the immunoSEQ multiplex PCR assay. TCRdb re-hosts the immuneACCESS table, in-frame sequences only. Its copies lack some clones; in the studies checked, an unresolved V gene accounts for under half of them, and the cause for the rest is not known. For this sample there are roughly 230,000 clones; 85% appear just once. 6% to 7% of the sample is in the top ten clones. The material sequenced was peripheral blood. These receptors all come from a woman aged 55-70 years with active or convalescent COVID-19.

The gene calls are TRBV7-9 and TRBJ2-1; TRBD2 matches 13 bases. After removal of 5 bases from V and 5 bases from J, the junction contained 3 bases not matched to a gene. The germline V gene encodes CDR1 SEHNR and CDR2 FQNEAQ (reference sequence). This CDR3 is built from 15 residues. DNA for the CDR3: TGTGCCAGCAGCCTACTAGCGGGAGGGCACAATGAGCAGTTCTTC. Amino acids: CASSLLAGGHNEQFF.

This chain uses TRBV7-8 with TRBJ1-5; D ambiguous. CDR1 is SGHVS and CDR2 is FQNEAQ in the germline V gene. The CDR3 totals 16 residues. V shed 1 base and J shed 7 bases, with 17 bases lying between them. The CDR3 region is CASSLGLGPAGQPQHF. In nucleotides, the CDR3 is TGTGCCAGCAGCTTAGGGCTCGGGCCGGCGGGGCAGCCCCAGCATTTT.

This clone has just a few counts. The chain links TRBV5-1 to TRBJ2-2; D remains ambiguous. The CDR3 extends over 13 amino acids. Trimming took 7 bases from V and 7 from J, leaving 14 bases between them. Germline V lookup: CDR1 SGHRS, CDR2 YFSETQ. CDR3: CASCPEFGGELFF. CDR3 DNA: TGCGCCAGCTGCCCGGAGTTTGGCGGGGAGCTGTTTTTT.

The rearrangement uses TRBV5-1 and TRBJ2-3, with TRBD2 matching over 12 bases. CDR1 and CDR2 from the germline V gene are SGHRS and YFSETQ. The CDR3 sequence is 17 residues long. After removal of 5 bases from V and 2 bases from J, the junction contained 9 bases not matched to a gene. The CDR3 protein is CASRVHLAGGITDTQYF. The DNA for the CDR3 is TGCGCCAGCAGGGTTCATCTAGCGGGGGGGATCACAGATACGCAGTATTTT.

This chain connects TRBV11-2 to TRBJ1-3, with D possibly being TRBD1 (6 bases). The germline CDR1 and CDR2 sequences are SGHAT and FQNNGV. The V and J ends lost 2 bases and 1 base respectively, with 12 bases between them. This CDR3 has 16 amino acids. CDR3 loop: CASSLSPGTSGNTIYF. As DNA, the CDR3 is TGTGCCAGCAGCTTAAGTCCCGGGACATCTGGAAACACCATATATTTT.

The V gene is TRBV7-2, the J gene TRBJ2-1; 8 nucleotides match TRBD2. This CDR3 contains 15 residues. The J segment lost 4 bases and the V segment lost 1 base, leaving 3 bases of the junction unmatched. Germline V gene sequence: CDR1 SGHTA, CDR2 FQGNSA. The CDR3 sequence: CASSLVLAGYNEQFF. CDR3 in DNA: TGTGCCAGCAGCTTAGTATTAGCGGGGTACAATGAGCAGTTCTTC.

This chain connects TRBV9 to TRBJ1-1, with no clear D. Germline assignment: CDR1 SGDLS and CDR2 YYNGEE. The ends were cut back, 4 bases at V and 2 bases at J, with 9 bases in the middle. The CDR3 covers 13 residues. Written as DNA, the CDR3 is TGTGCCAGCAGCACGGAGATCAACACTGAAGCTTTCTTT. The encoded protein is CASSTEINTEAFF. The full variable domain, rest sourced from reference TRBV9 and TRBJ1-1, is DSGVTQTPKHLITATGQRVTLRCSPRSGDLSVYWYQQSLDQGLQFLIQYYNGEERAKGNILERFSAQQFPDLHSELNLSSLELGDSALYFCASSTEINTEAFFGQGTRLTVV.

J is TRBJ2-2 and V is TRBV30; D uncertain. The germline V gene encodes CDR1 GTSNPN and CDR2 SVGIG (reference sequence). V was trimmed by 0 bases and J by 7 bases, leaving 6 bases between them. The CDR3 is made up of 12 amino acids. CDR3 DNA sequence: TGTGCCTGGAGTGTAGGAGTCGGGGAGCTGTTTTTT. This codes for CAWSVGVGELFF.

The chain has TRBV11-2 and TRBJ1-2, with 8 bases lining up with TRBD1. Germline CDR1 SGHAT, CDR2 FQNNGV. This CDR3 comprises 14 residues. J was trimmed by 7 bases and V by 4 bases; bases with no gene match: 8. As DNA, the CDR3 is TGTGCCAGCAGCTCGATCTCCAGGGGGCCTGGCTACACCTTC. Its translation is CASSSISRGPGYTF.

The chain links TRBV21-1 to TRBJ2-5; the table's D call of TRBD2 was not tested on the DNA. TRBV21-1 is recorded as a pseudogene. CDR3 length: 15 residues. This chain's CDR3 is CASSNGAGGGETQYF. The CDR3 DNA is TGTGCCAGCAGCAACGGTGCCGGGGGTGGTGAGACCCAGTACTTC.

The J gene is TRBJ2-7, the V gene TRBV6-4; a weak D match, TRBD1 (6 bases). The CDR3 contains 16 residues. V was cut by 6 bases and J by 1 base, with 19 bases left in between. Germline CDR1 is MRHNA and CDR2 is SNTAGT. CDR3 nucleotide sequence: TGTGCCAGCAGGGCCTCAGTGGACCAGGGGTCCTACGAGCAGTACGTC. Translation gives CASRASVDQGSYEQYV.

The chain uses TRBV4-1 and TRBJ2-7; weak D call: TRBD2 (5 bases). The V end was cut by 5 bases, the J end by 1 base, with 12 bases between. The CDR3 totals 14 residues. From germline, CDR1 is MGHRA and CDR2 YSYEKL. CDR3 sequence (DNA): TGCGCCAGCAGCGGTACAGCGGAGTCCTACGAGCAGTACTTC. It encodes CASSGTAESYEQYF.

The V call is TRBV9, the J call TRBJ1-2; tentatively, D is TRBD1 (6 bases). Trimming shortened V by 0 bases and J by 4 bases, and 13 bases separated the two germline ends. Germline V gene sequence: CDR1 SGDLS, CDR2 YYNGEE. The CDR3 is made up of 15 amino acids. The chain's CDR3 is CASSVGAGVRYGYTF. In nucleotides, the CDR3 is TGTGCCAGCAGCGTAGGGGCAGGGGTTCGCTATGGCTACACCTTC.

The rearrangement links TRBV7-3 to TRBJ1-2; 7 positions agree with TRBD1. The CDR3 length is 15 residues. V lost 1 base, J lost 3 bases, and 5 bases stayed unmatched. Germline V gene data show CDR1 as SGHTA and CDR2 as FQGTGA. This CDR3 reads CASSLRGGADYGYTF. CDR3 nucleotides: TGTGCCAGCAGCTTAAGAGGGGGCGCAGACTATGGCTACACCTTC.

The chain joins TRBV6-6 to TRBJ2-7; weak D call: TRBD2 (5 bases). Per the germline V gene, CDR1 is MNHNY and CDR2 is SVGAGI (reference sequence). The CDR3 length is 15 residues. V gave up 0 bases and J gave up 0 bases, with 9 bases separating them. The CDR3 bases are TGTGCCAGCAGTTACTCGAGGGCGAGCTCCTACGAGCAGTACGTC. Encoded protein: CASSYSRASSYEQYV.